The T cell receptor (beta chain) under discussion was sequenced for a study of T cells after yellow fever vaccination. For the study at large: Any fraction with a low cell number was prepared using SMART-Seq v4 Ultra Low Input. General study results and limits: Among primary-vaccination clones, most reappeared after the booster, at roughly 96% for CD4 and 88% for CD8.

Production of TCR cDNA was by 5'RACE template switching, which also added a universal primer site and UMIs. From the 5' RACE reads, TCRdb called clonotypes with MiXCR, one entry per CDR3 protein. The sample yields 350,000 to 450,000 distinct CDR3 sequences, around 20% seen once. This clonotype turned up a few times. The antigen remains undetermined. The CDR3 covers 14 residues. V lost 5 bases to trimming and J lost 5 bases, with 15 bases between them. The germline CDR1 and CDR2 sequences are SGHTA and FQGTGA. V is TRBV7-3 and J is TRBJ1-1; a weak D match, TRBD1 (6 bases). This sample comprised PBMCs, obtained before the yellow fever booster vaccination. The TCR sequence derives from a man aged 18 to 30 who received the YFV17D yellow fever vaccine. DNA of the CDR3: TGTGCCAGCAGCCCGGGGGGGGCTTGGACTGAAGCTTTCTTT. Its protein product is CASSPGGAWTEAFF.